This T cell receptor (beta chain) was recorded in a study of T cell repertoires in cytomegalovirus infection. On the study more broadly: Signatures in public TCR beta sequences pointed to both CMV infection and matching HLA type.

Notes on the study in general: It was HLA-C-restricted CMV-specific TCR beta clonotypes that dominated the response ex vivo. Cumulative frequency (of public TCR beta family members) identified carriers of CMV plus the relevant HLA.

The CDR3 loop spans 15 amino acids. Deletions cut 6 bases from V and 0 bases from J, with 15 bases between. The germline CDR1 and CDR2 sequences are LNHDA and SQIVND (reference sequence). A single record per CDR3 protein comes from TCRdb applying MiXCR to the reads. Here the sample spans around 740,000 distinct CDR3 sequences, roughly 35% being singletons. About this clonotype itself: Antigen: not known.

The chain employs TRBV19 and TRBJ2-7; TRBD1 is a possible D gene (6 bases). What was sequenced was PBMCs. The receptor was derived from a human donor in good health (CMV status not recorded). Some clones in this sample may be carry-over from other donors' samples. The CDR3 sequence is CASSQRDTTSYEQYF. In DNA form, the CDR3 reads TGTGCCAGTAGCCAGAGGGACACCACCTCCTACGAGCAGTACTTC.